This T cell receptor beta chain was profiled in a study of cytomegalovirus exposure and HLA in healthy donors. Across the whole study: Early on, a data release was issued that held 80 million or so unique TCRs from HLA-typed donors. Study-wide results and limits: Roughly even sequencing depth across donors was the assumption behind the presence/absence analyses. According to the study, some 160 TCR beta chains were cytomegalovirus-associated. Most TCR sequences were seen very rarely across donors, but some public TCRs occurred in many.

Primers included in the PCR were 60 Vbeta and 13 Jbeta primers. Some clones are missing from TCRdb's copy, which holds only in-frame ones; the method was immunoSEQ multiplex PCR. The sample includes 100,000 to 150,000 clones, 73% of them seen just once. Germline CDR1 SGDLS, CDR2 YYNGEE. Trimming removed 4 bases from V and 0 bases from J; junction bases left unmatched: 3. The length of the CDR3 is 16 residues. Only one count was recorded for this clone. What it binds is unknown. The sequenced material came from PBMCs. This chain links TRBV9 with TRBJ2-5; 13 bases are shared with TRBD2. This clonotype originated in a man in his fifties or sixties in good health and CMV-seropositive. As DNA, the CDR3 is TGTGCCAGCAGCTTGGGACTAGCGGGGTACCAAGAGACCCAGTACTTC. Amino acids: CASSLGLAGYQETQYF.